This is a list of T cell receptor beta chains from one sample in a study of blood T cells in healthy people across ages. One entry per CDR3 protein, called by TCRdb with MiXCR from the 5' RACE reads. The table includes around 1,500,000 distinct CDR3 sequences, approximately 38% detected once. The material sequenced was blood. These receptors originate from a woman aged 18-35 years in good health. CDR3s include the opening cysteine and the closing phenylalanine or tryptophan. A D gene is named only where the DNA matches it firmly. Size tells how often a clone was seen (once, few, many) or the class of an expanded clone, and some rows leave it out.

v_call: TRBV5-1
j_call: TRBJ1-3
clone_size: NA
d_call: NA
cdr3_aa: CASSLEVQSSGNTIYF
cdr3_nt: TGCGCCAGCAGCTTGGAAGTACAGAGCTCTGGAAACACCATATATTTT

v_call: TRBV10-2
j_call: TRBJ1-1
clone_size: NA
d_call: NA
cdr3_aa: CASSEIQGGRAFF
cdr3_nt: TGCGCCAGCAGTGAAATCCAAGGAGGGCGGGCTTTCTTT

v_call: TRBV30
j_call: TRBJ2-5
clone_size: NA
d_call: NA
cdr3_aa: CAWRGGTEQETQYF
cdr3_nt: TGTGCCTGGAGGGGGGGGACAGAGCAAGAGACCCAGTACTTC

v_call: TRBV5-1
j_call: TRBJ1-4
clone_size: NA
d_call: TRBD1
cdr3_aa: CASRDRGSANEKLFF
cdr3_nt: TGCGCCAGCCGGGACAGGGGGTCGGCTAATGAAAAACTGTTTTTT

v_call: TRBV12-5
j_call: TRBJ2-5
clone_size: NA
d_call: NA
cdr3_aa: CASARGFQETQYF
cdr3_nt: TGTGCTAGTGCTAGAGGATTCCAAGAGACCCAGTACTTC

v_call: TRBV21-1
j_call: TRBJ2-1
clone_size: few
d_call: NA
cdr3_aa: CARGGAIGGNEQFF
cdr3_nt: TGTGCCAGAGGGGGGGCTATTGGGGGAAATGAGCAGTTCTTC

v_call: TRBV25-1
j_call: TRBJ2-4
clone_size: NA
d_call: TRBD1
cdr3_aa: CASSDGTGKAKNIQYF
cdr3_nt: TGTGCCAGCAGTGACGGGACAGGGAAGGCCAAAAACATTCAGTACTTC

v_call: TRBV20-1
j_call: TRBJ2-7
clone_size: NA
d_call: TRBD2
cdr3_aa: CSASLAGANEQYF
cdr3_nt: TGCAGTGCTTCTCTAGCGGGAGCCAACGAGCAGTACTTC

v_call: TRBV9
j_call: TRBJ2-3
clone_size: NA
d_call: NA
cdr3_aa: CASTPHLGGVDTQYF
cdr3_nt: TGTGCCAGCACCCCTCACTTGGGGGGCGTGGATACGCAGTATTTT

v_call: TRBV5-1
j_call: TRBJ1-6
clone_size: many
d_call: NA
cdr3_aa: CASSLDRANSPLHF
cdr3_nt: TGCGCCAGCAGCTTGGACAGGGCCAACTCACCCCTCCACTTT

v_call: TRBV20-1
j_call: TRBJ1-5
clone_size: NA
d_call: NA
cdr3_aa: CSARGGGGGQPQHF
cdr3_nt: TGCAGTGCTAGGGGGGGAGGTGGAGGTCAGCCCCAGCATTTT

v_call: TRBV5-1
j_call: TRBJ2-3
clone_size: NA
d_call: TRBD1
cdr3_aa: CASSPNSGGPSTDTQYF
cdr3_nt: TGCGCCAGCAGCCCCAATTCAGGGGGCCCTAGCACAGATACGCAGTATTTT

v_call: TRBV20-1
j_call: TRBJ2-7
clone_size: once
d_call: TRBD1
cdr3_aa: CSARQGGSYNEQYF
cdr3_nt: TGCAGTGCGCGACAGGGTGGCTCCTACAATGAGCAGTACTTC

v_call: TRBV9
j_call: TRBJ2-1
clone_size: NA
d_call: TRBD2
cdr3_aa: CASSEGRGRAISEQFF
cdr3_nt: TGTGCCAGCAGCGAGGGGAGAGGGAGGGCCATCAGTGAGCAGTTCTTC

v_call: TRBV6-5
j_call: TRBJ1-1
clone_size: NA
d_call: NA
cdr3_aa: CASSSAHREAFF
cdr3_nt: TGTGCCAGCAGTTCTGCGCACCGGGAAGCTTTCTTT

v_call: TRBV30
j_call: TRBJ2-7
clone_size: NA
d_call: NA
cdr3_aa: CAWSVMGPYNEQYF
cdr3_nt: TGTGCCTGGAGTGTAATGGGACCGTACAATGAGCAGTACTTC

v_call: TRBV6-1
j_call: TRBJ2-3
clone_size: few
d_call: TRBD2
cdr3_aa: CASSTPWEREGRDTQYF
cdr3_nt: TGTGCCAGCAGTACCCCATGGGAGCGGGAGGGGAGGGATACGCAGTATTTT

v_call: TRBV7-9
j_call: TRBJ1-2
clone_size: NA
d_call: TRBD1
cdr3_aa: CASNSLEQGSNYGYTF
cdr3_nt: TGTGCCAGCAACTCCCTGGAACAGGGGAGTAACTATGGCTACACCTTC

v_call: TRBV7-2
j_call: TRBJ1-2
clone_size: few
d_call: TRBD1
cdr3_aa: CASSPGSGGHNYGYTF
cdr3_nt: TGTGCCAGCAGCCCAGGTTCAGGGGGTCATAACTATGGCTACACCTTC

v_call: TRBV4-1
j_call: TRBJ2-5
clone_size: NA
d_call: NA
cdr3_aa: CASSQETPSQQYF
cdr3_nt: TGCGCCAGCAGCCAAGAGACGCCCTCCCAGCAGTACTTC

v_call: TRBV27
j_call: TRBJ1-1
clone_size: NA
d_call: TRBD1
cdr3_aa: CASSPQGQGAEAFF
cdr3_nt: TGTGCCAGCAGTCCACAAGGACAGGGCGCTGAAGCTTTCTTT

v_call: TRBV2
j_call: TRBJ2-6
clone_size: NA
d_call: TRBD1
cdr3_aa: CASSTGDGANVLTF
cdr3_nt: TGTGCCAGCAGTACAGGGGACGGGGCCAACGTCCTGACTTTC

v_call: TRBV11-1
j_call: TRBJ2-2
clone_size: NA
d_call: TRBD2
cdr3_aa: CASSRTSGSLNTGELFF
cdr3_nt: TGTGCCAGCAGCCGGACTAGCGGGAGCCTTAACACCGGGGAGCTGTTTTTT

v_call: TRBV20-1
j_call: TRBJ2-3
clone_size: NA
d_call: NA
cdr3_aa: CSAQGGQGSTDTQYF
cdr3_nt: TGCAGTGCTCAGGGGGGACAAGGGTCCACAGATACGCAGTATTTT

v_call: TRBV4-1
j_call: TRBJ1-1
clone_size: few
d_call: NA
cdr3_aa: CASSQDGEGAFF
cdr3_nt: TGCGCCAGCAGCCAAGACGGGGAGGGAGCTTTCTTT

v_call: TRBV12-3/TRBV12-4
j_call: TRBJ1-4
clone_size: NA
d_call: TRBD1
cdr3_aa: CASRTGTPWEKLFF
cdr3_nt: TGTGCCAGCAGGACAGGGACACCTTGGGAAAAACTGTTTTTT

v_call: TRBV18
j_call: TRBJ2-1
clone_size: NA
d_call: NA
cdr3_aa: CASTLTGPETRNEQFF
cdr3_nt: TGTGCCAGCACACTAACCGGGCCCGAAACGAGGAATGAGCAGTTCTTC

v_call: TRBV6-2/TRBV6-3
j_call: TRBJ2-5
clone_size: few
d_call: TRBD2
cdr3_aa: CASSLILAGGPETQYF
cdr3_nt: TGTGCCAGCAGTTTAATACTAGCGGGTGGCCCAGAGACCCAGTACTTC

v_call: TRBV19
j_call: TRBJ1-5
clone_size: NA
d_call: NA
cdr3_aa: CASSAPGASGNQPQHF
cdr3_nt: TGTGCCAGTAGTGCCCCAGGCGCGAGTGGCAATCAGCCCCAGCATTTT

v_call: TRBV7-2
j_call: TRBJ2-2
clone_size: NA
d_call: TRBD2
cdr3_aa: CASSLIAGEVTGELFF
cdr3_nt: TGTGCCAGCAGCTTAATAGCGGGAGAGGTCACCGGGGAGCTGTTTTTT

v_call: TRBV27
j_call: TRBJ2-7
clone_size: once
d_call: TRBD1
cdr3_aa: CAGSPDRGREQYF
cdr3_nt: TGTGCCGGCAGTCCAGACAGGGGTAGGGAGCAGTACTTC

v_call: TRBV1
j_call: TRBJ1-2
clone_size: once
d_call: NA
cdr3_aa: CTSSRGEVYGYTF
cdr3_nt: TGCACCAGCAGCCGGGGCGAAGTCTATGGCTACACCTTC

v_call: TRBV7-2
j_call: TRBJ1-1
clone_size: NA
d_call: NA
cdr3_aa: CASSPGGRVTEAFF
cdr3_nt: TGTGCCAGCAGCCCTGGAGGGAGAGTCACTGAAGCTTTCTTT

v_call: TRBV29-1
j_call: TRBJ2-7
clone_size: NA
d_call: NA
cdr3_aa: CSVEEGRTELSEQYF
cdr3_nt: TGCAGCGTTGAAGAGGGGAGGACAGAACTCTCCGAGCAGTACTTC

v_call: TRBV7-2
j_call: TRBJ1-2
clone_size: few
d_call: TRBD1
cdr3_aa: CASSRTGEDGYTF
cdr3_nt: TGTGCCAGCAGCAGGACAGGGGAGGATGGCTACACCTTC

v_call: TRBV6-5
j_call: TRBJ2-5
clone_size: few
d_call: NA
cdr3_aa: CASSFDREGQETQYF
cdr3_nt: TGTGCCAGCAGCTTCGACAGGGAGGGACAAGAGACCCAGTACTTC

v_call: TRBV29-1
j_call: TRBJ2-5
clone_size: many
d_call: TRBD2
cdr3_aa: CSVPASGLGETQYF
cdr3_nt: TGCAGCGTTCCGGCTAGCGGGCTGGGAGAGACCCAGTACTTC